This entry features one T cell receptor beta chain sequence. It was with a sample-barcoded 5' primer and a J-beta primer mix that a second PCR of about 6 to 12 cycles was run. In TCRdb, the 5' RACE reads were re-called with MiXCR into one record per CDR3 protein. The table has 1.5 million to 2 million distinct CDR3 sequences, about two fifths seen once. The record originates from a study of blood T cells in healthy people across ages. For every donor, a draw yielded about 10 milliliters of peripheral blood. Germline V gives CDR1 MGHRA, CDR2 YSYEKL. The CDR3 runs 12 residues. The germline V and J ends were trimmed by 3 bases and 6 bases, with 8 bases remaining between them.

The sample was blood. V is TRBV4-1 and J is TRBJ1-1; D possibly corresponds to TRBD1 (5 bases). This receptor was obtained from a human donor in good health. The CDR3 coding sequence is TGCGCCAGCAGCCACCACAGGTCTGAAGCTTTCTTT. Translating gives CASSHHRSEAFF.